The next 9 T cell receptor beta chains were all read from a single sample in a study of T-cell reconstitution after alpha-beta-depleted transplantation in children. Overall study findings and caveats: Hyperexpanded clones declined; after one year, newly produced T cells mostly supplied diversity.

These TCRs are of unknown antigen specificity. As it was prepared, the TCRbeta library received unique molecular identifiers. One entry per CDR3 protein, called by TCRdb with MiXCR from the PCR reads. The sample has around 300,000 distinct CDR3 sequences, 6% to 10% seen once. This specimen was peripheral blood, taken 360 days after TCRalphabeta/CD19-depleted stem cell transplant. The receptors here all came from a female patient under 10 years old who had a stem cell transplant for Fanconi anemia, so the T cells may come from the graft donor.

The V call is TRBV7-8, the J call TRBJ1-1; TRBD1 might be the D (6 bases). CDR3 size: 16 residues. The V end was cut by 4 bases, the J end by 0 bases, with 15 bases between. CDR1 is SGHVS and CDR2 is FQNEAQ in the germline V gene. The CDR3 coding sequence is TGTGCCAGCAGCTCTAGGGACAACTTAATGAACACTGAAGCTTTCTTT. Residues: CASSSRDNLMNTEAFF.

This clonotype came up a few times. The chain is built from TRBV3-1 and TRBJ2-1, with D perhaps matching TRBD1 (5 bases). With 0 bases removed from V and 2 bases from J, the gap between germline ends came to 11 bases. This CDR3 spans 16 amino acids. CDR1 is LGHDT, CDR2 YNNKEL, per germline (reference sequence). This chain's CDR3 is CASSQDVGRTYNEQFF. DNA of the CDR3: TGTGCCAGCAGCCAAGATGTGGGGCGTACCTACAATGAGCAGTTCTTC.

This clonotype was found many times. The chain recombines TRBV7-9 with TRBJ1-5; 9 positions match TRBD1. CDR1 and CDR2 (germline): SEHNR, FQNEAQ (reference sequence). V dropped 5 bases and J dropped 6; count of bases not matched to a gene: 5. There are 14 residues in the CDR3. CDR3 in amino acids: CASSRDRVGQPQHF. The CDR3, as DNA: TGTGCCAGCAGCCGGGACAGGGTGGGTCAGCCCCAGCATTTT.

This clonotype has a handful of counts. V and J are TRBV6-5 and TRBJ1-1; perhaps TRBD1 as D (5 bases). The germline V gene has CDR1 MNHEY and CDR2 SVGAGI. V was trimmed by 6 bases and J by 8 bases, leaving 13 bases between them. This CDR3 has 12 residues. The CDR3 here is CASSPQGQEAFF. The CDR3 DNA sequence: TGTGCCAGCAGCCCCCAGGGCCAAGAAGCTTTCTTT.

By share, this clonotype ranks as medium-sized. The chain carries TRBV20-1 and TRBJ2-1; 7 positions agree with TRBD2. Trimming at V came to 3 bases and at J to 7 bases, leaving 6 bases not matched to a gene. The CDR3 has 13 amino acids. CDR1 DFQATT and CDR2 SNEGSKA come from the germline V gene (reference sequence). CDR3 bases: TGCAGTGCTAGCAGACTAGCAAGTAATGAGCAGTTCTTC. It encodes CSASRLASNEQFF.

This clonotype was seen ten or more times. This chain joins TRBV21-1 and TRBJ2-5. TRBV21-1 is classified as a pseudogene. The CDR3 runs 12 residues. The CDR3 loop reads CARYLVEETQYF. The CDR3 region has the DNA TGTGCCAGATATCTGGTAGAAGAGACCCAGTACTTC.

This clonotype came up many times. The J gene is TRBJ1-5, the V gene TRBV4-3, with a possible D match to TRBD1 (6 bases). Per germline, CDR1 LGHNA and CDR2 YSLEER. The CDR3 covers 14 residues. Trimming pared 0 bases from V and 6 bases from J, leaving 9 bases between. As DNA, the CDR3 is TGCGCCAGCAGCCAAGATCAAGGGGGTCAGCCCCAGCATTTT. This sequence encodes CASSQDQGGQPQHF.

This clonotype was detected ten times or more. This sequence joins TRBV12-3 or TRBV12-4 and TRBJ2-2; possible D gene TRBD2, 6 bases. There are 14 residues in the CDR3. V was cut by 7 bases and J by 3 bases, with 12 bases left in between. CDR3 bases: TGTGCCAGCATACTGCGGGGACACACCGGGGAGCTGTTTTTT. Its protein is CASILRGHTGELFF.

Ten or more counts support this clonotype. This chain connects TRBV29-1 to TRBJ2-4; 7 bases map to TRBD1. Germline trimming cut 4 bases from V and 1 base from J; bases unmatched to any gene: 10. Germline CDR1 is SQVTM and CDR2 is ANQGSEA. This CDR3 is built from 16 residues. DNA for the CDR3: TGCAGCGTTGCCGCTCACCAACAGGGGGCCAAAAACATTCAGTACTTC. Protein sequence: CSVAAHQQGAKNIQYF. The whole variable domain, filled in from reference TRBV29-1 and TRBJ2-4, reads SAVISQKPSRDICQRGTSLTIQCQVDSQVTMMFWYRQQPGQSLTLIATANQGSEATYESGFVIDKFPISRPNLTFSTLTVSNMSPEDSSIYLCSVAAHQQGAKNIQYFGAGTRLSVL.